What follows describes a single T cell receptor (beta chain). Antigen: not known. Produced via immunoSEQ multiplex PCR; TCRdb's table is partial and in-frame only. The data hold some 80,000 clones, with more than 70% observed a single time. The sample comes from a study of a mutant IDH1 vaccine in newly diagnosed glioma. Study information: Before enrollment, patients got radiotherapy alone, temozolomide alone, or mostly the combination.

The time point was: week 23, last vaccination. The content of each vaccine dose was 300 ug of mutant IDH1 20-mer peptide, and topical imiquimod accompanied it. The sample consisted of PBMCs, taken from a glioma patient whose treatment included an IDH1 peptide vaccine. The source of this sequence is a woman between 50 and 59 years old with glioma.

This CDR3 is CASSSSDRADYYEQYF. The CDR3 DNA reads as TGTGCCAGCAGTTCCTCCGACAGAGCCGACTACTACGAGCAGTACTTC. The genes are TRBV27 and TRBJ2-7; TRBD1 or TRBD2 may be the D gene (5 bases each). The germline V gene encodes CDR1 MNHEY and CDR2 SMNVEV (reference sequence). Trimming left V 4 bases short and J 3 bases short, with 19 bases between. The CDR3 is 16 amino acids.